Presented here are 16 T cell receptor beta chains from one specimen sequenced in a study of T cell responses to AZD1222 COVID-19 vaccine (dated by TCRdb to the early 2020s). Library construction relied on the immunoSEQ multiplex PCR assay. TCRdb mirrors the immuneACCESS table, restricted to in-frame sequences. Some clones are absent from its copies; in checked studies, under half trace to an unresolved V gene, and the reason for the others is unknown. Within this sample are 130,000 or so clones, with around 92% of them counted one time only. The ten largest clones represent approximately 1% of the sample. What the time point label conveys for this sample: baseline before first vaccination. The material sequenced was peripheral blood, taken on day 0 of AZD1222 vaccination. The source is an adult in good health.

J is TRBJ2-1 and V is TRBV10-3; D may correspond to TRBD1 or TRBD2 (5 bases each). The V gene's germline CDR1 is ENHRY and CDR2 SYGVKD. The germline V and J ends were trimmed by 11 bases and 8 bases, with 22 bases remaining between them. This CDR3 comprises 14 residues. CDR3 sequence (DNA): TGTGCCTCCCGCGATTCCGGAACGGGACATGAGCAGTTCTTC. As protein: CASRDSGTGHEQFF.

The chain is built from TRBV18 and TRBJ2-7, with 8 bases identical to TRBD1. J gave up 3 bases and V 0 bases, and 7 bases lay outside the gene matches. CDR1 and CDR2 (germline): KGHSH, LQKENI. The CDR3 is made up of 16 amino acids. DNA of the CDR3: TGTGCCAGCTCACCACCGGGGACAGGTCAGCTCTACGAGCAGTACTTC. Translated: CASSPPGTGQLYEQYF.

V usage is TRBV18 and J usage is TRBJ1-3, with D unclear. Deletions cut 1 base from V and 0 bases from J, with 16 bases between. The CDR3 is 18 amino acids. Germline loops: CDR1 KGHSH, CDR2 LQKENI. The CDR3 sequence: CASSPLNPGLSSGNTIYF. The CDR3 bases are TGTGCCAGCTCACCACTTAACCCCGGGCTTAGCTCTGGAAACACCATATATTTT.

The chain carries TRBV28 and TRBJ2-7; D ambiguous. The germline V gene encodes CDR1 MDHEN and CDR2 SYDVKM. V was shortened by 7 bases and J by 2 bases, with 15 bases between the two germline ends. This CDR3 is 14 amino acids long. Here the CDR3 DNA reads TGTGCCAGCATCTCGAAGGCCTCAACCTACGAGCAGTACTTC. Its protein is CASISKASTYEQYF.

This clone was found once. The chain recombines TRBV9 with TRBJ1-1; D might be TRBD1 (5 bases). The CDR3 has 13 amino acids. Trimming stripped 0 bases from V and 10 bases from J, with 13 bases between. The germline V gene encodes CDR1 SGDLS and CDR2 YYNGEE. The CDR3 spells CASSVGGSGGAFF. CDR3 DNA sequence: TGTGCCAGCAGCGTAGGGGGGAGTGGAGGAGCTTTCTTT.

The DNA for the CDR3 is TGTGCCAGCAGCCTTGGACTAGCGGGAGGGGAGCAGTTCTTC. This translates into CASSLGLAGGEQFF. J is TRBJ2-1 and V is TRBV3-1 (or the pseudogene TRBV3-2); 15 nucleotides agree with TRBD2. The CDR3 has 14 amino acids. V gave up 4 bases and J gave up 10 bases; unmatched junction bases: 2. In germline, CDR1 is LGHDT, CDR2 YNNKEL (reference sequence).

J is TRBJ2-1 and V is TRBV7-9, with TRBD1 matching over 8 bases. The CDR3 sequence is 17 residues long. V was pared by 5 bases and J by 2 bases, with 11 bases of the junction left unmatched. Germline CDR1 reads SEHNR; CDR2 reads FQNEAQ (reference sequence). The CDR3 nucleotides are TGTGCCAGCAGCCCGCAGGGGTACAGGGGGGCCTACAATGAGCAGTTCTTC. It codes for CASSPQGYRGAYNEQFF. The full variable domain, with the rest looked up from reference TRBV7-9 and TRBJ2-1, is DTGVSQNPRHKITKRGQNVTFRCDPISEHNRLYWYRQTLGQGPEFLTYFQNEAQLEKSRLLSDRFSAERPKGSFSTLEIQRTEQGDSAMYLCASSPQGYRGAYNEQFFGPGTRLTVL.

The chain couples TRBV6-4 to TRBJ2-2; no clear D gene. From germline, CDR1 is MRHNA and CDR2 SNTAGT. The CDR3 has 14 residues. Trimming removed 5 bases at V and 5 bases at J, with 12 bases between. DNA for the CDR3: TGTGCCAGCAGTAAAGTTCTTGAAACCGGGGAGCTGTTTTTT. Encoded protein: CASSKVLETGELFF.

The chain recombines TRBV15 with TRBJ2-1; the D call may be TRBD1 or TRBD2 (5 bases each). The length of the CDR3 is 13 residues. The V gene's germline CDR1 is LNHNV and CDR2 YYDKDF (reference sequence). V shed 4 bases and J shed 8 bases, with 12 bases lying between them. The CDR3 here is CATSKGPFDEQFF. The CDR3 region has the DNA TGTGCCACCAGCAAGGGACCTTTCGATGAGCAGTTCTTC.

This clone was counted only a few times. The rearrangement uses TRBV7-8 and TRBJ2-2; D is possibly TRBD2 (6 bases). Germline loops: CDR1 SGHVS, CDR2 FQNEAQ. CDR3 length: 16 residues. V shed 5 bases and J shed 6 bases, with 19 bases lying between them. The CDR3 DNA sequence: TGTGCCAGCAGCGGGGTGGTCAGGAGGGCCCCCGGGGAGCTGTTTTTT. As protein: CASSGVVRRAPGELFF.

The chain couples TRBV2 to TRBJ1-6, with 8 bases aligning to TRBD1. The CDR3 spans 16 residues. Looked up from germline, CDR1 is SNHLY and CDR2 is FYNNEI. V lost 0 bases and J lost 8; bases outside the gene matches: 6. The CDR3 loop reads CASSEAEQGVYSPLHF. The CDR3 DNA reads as TGTGCCAGCAGTGAAGCCGAACAGGGGGTTTATTCACCCCTCCACTTT.

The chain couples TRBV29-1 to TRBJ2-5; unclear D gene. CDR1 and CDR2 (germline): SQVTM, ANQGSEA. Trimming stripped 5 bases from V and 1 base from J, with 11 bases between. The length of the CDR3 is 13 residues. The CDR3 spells CSVSAGVQETQYF. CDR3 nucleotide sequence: TGCAGCGTTTCGGCAGGAGTCCAAGAGACCCAGTACTTC.

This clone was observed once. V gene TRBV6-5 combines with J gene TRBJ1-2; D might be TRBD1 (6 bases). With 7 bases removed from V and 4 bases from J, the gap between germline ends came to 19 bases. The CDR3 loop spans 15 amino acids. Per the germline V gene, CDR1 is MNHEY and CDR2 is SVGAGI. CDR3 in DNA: TGTGCCAGCACGCAGGGAGGGGGAAGGGGCTATGGCTACACCTTC. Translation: CASTQGGGRGYGYTF.

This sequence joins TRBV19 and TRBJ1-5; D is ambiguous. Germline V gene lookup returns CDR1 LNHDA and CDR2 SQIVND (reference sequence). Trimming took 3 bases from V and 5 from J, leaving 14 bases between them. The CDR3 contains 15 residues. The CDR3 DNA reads TGTGCCAGTAGTATCTTAAGCGGGAACTATCAGCCCCAGCATTTT. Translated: CASSILSGNYQPQHF.

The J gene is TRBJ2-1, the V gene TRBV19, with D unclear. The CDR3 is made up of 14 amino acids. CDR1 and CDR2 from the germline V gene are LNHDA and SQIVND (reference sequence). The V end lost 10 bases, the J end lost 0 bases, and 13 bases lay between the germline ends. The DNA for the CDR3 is TGTGCCACTTCTAGGGCGAGCTCCTACAATGAGCAGTTCTTC. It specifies CATSRASSYNEQFF.

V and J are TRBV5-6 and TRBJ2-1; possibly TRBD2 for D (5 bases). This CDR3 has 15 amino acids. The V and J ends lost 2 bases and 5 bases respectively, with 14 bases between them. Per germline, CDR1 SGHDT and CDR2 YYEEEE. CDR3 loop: CASSFSSGSNNEQFF. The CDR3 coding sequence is TGTGCCAGCAGCTTTAGTTCTGGGAGCAACAATGAGCAGTTCTTC.